This T cell receptor beta chain was captured by sequencing in a study of long-term antiretroviral therapy in people with HIV (dated by TCRdb to between 2020 and 2023). Concerning the study at large: The earliest samples were collected about a decade before the 2015 WHO recommendation for immediate ART, when ART was typically delayed until CD4 counts fell. This retrospective serial study examined whether starting ART and sustained HIV suppression were associated with changes in the composition and diversity of the TRB repertoire in peripheral blood. The cohort contributed about 180 cryopreserved PBMC samples from fewer than 35 adults with confirmed HIV infection, collected serially over a mean of approximately six years (range 1-12). Of the 25 to 30 participants with HIV, about twelve were female. No cross-contamination during QIAcube processing was seen in test extractions of a monoclonal T-cell line run alongside about 33 polyclonal samples.

For CDR1 and CDR2, the germline V gene lists SGHRS and YFSETQ. Deletion took 7 bases off V and 3 bases off J, with a span of 22 bases between the germline ends. Inclusive of the bounding cysteine and phenylalanine, the CDR3 is 16 residues long. Left in the record is the CDR3 DNA by itself, 48 bases read in frame from the first base. Sequencing of the TRB variable region was done with the immunoSEQ hsTCRB v3.0 assay at survey level resolution. A depth of roughly 35,000-55,000 T-cell genomes per sample was targeted for TRB sequencing. An Illumina MiSeq with a v3 150-cycle kit was used to sequence the pooled TRB libraries. From the authors' description of their analysis: Analysis of repertoires was carried out in R inside a reproducible Nextflow workflow spanning QC, data transformation and analysis. LymphoSeq2, an R package for exploring AIRR-Seq data, was used to implement the custom analyses. Four samples yielding fewer than 5000 total TRB sequences were excluded, leaving 150 to 200 analyzed HIV repertoires. Among the roughly 200 retained HIV repertoires, 55 to 60 were collected before ART initiation and roughly 130 after ART initiation. Repertoires were downsampled to 5000 TRB nucleotide sequences, with summary statistics averaged over 100 downsampling iterations. The analysis kept only TRB sequences whose CDR3 regions were at least seven amino acids long. Diversity was assessed using a clonality score derived from Shannon entropy and using the Gini coefficient. Repertoire networks linked the top 5000 CDR3 amino acid sequences whenever two sequences differed by an edit distance of one. Antigen specificity groups and MHC restriction were predicted for TRB CDR3 amino acid sequences with GLIPH2. To flag known CMV, EBV, HIV or tissue antigen associations, CDR3 amino acid sequences were matched against VDJdb and McPAS-TCR. Pre-ART, post-ART and control groups were compared with Wilcoxon signed-rank tests and Holm-Bonferroni correction. TCRdb took over this immuneACCESS table, retaining in-frame rearrangements with V and J assigned. Such tables are incomplete; in checked studies, under half of the missing clones stem from an unresolved V gene, and the remainder is unexplained. The D gene and trimming were derived from the DNA, and the V and J assignments and clone size from that table. The sample table records tens of thousands of clones; 80% to 90% of these occur just once. Roughly 2.4% of the sample lies in the top ten.

For this clone: Its antigen remains undetermined. Base-call qualities are not available, and no considerably larger clone is one nucleotide away.

Inclusion was restricted to participants for whom at least one PBMC sample before ART initiation and at least two post-ART samples were available. Treatment was received in the United States of America by all participants with HIV. Before DNA extraction, cryopreserved samples of roughly 1-10 million PBMC were thawed and washed. At the time of the earliest PBMC sample for each participant with HIV, ages ranged from roughly 23 to 60 years. PBMC samples were contributed by each participant from 1-4 timepoints before ART initiation and 2-8 timepoints after ART initiation, with a median of 7 samples. Serial HIV viral load, CD4+ T-cell count, ART history and demographic data were obtained for every participant. Genomic DNA was extracted from unsorted PBMC with a Qiagen kit on a QIAcube, with processing performed in batches of 12 samples. Paper-wide results and their limitations: At every time point, the repertoire was dominated by expanded TRB clones first identified before ART initiation, although this dominance fluctuated and, in many PLHIV, declined after ART. Inferences about post-ART repertoire changes are limited because no data were available on ART adherence, viral resistance or therapy changes. The samples span the years 2004 to 2017, and the ART regimens used may be less effective than current regimens. Starting ART was linked to a significant rise in TRB diversity, yet even after long-term ART the diversity remained significantly lower than in transplant donor controls. Because pre-ART samples had limited cell numbers, profiling was done on unsorted PBMC rather than on sorted CD4+ and CD8+ T cells. Narrower CDR3 length ranges were observed in HIV repertoires than in controls, and an antigen-experienced repertoire with only a slight naive shift after ART was suggested by the network structure. Because PBMC availability was limited, only the TCR beta chain was sequenced, with no alpha chain pairing.

The origin of this receptor is a man aged 45-65 years with HIV. This specimen was unsorted PBMCs, taken 3 years after starting antiretroviral therapy. The chain joins TRBV5-1 to TRBJ1-1; matching of 6 bases hints at TRBD1 as the D gene. The CDR3 corresponds to CASSRDIDVFDTEAFF. In nucleotide form, the sequence is TGCGCCAGCTCCCGGGACATTGATGTTTTCGACACTGAAGCTTTCTTT.